The rows below give T cell receptor beta chains drawn from one sample of a study of T cell responses to AZD1222 COVID-19 vaccine. The protocol was immunoSEQ multiplex PCR, while the TCRdb copy is restricted to in-frame clones and leaves out a portion. The table records 150,000 to 200,000 clones, 70% to 90% of them present only once. Sequencing was performed on peripheral blood, taken 28 days after the second AZD1222 dose. These receptors were collected from an adult who received the AZD1222 COVID-19 vaccine. Each CDR3 is given with its conserved first and last residue. A D gene is named only where the DNA matches it firmly. Part of the rows lack a size; the others show once, few, many or a class for expanded clones.

DNA: TGTGCCGGACAGGAGAACACTGAAGCTTTCTTT
CDR3: CAGQENTEAFF
V: TRBV6-5
J: TRBJ1-1
size: NA
D: TRBD1

DNA: TGTGCCAGCAGCTGGGGACAGGGGAGGAATTCCGGGGAGCTGTTTTTT
CDR3: CASSWGQGRNSGELFF
V: TRBV5-5
J: TRBJ2-2
size: NA
D: TRBD1

DNA: TGTGCCAGCAGCTCGCAAGGAGCCACAGATACGCAGTATTTT
CDR3: CASSSQGATDTQYF
V: TRBV7-3
J: TRBJ2-3
size: NA
D: NA

DNA: TGTGCCAGCAGCCAACAGGTTTATGGCTACACCTTC
CDR3: CASSQQVYGYTF
V: TRBV3-1/TRBV3-2
J: TRBJ1-2
size: NA
D: NA

DNA: TGTGCCAGCAGTCCACCAGGGTTCGGGACCCAGTACTTC
CDR3: CASSPPGFGTQYF
V: TRBV28
J: TRBJ2-5
size: NA
D: NA

DNA: TGTGCCAGCAGCACGGGACAGGGGGATGGCTACACCTTC
CDR3: CASSTGQGDGYTF
V: TRBV6-6
J: TRBJ1-2
size: NA
D: TRBD1

DNA: TGCGCCAGCAGCTTGGAAGAGGTAGCCCGCACAGATACGCAGTATTTT
CDR3: CASSLEEVARTDTQYF
V: TRBV5-1
J: TRBJ2-3
size: NA
D: NA

DNA: TGTGCCAGCAGTCGGGACAGTCTAGCCAAAAACATTCAGTACTTC
CDR3: CASSRDSLAKNIQYF
V: TRBV28
J: TRBJ2-4
size: NA
D: TRBD1

DNA: TGTGCCAGCAGTTTCCGGGACAGGGCCTACGAGCAGTACTTC
CDR3: CASSFRDRAYEQYF
V: TRBV28
J: TRBJ2-7
size: NA
D: TRBD1

DNA: TGCGCCAGCAGCTTGGGACAGGGGGCCAGAGAGCAGTACTTC
CDR3: CASSLGQGAREQYF
V: TRBV5-1
J: TRBJ2-7
size: NA
D: TRBD1

DNA: TGTGCCAGCAGTTTATCCGCAGCCTCCTATAATTCACCCCTCCACTTT
CDR3: CASSLSAASYNSPLHF
V: TRBV28
J: TRBJ1-6
size: NA
D: NA

DNA: TGCGCCAGCAGCTTCGACAGGAATTCCTACGAGCAGTACTTC
CDR3: CASSFDRNSYEQYF
V: TRBV5-1
J: TRBJ2-7
size: NA
D: NA

DNA: TGTGCCAGCAGCTCTTACCCCTTAGCGGCTACCGGGGAGCTGTTTTTT
CDR3: CASSSYPLAATGELFF
V: TRBV11-3
J: TRBJ2-2
size: NA
D: NA

DNA: TGTGCCACCAGCGGCGGGACAGGGAGAATTTACGAGCAGTACTTC
CDR3: CATSGGTGRIYEQYF
V: TRBV15
J: TRBJ2-7
size: NA
D: TRBD1

DNA: TGTGCCAGCAGCCCGGTCCAGGACGCCTCCTACGAGCAGTACTTC
CDR3: CASSPVQDASYEQYF
V: TRBV27
J: TRBJ2-7
size: NA
D: NA

DNA: TGCAGCGTTGGGACAGGGGGCTTAGAGACCCAGTACTTC
CDR3: CSVGTGGLETQYF
V: TRBV29-1
J: TRBJ2-5
size: NA
D: TRBD1

DNA: TGTGCCAGCAGTCCCACTCGTGAACTGTTTTTT
CDR3: CASSPTRELFF
V: TRBV12-3/TRBV12-4
J: TRBJ1-4
size: NA
D: NA

DNA: TGTGCCAGCATGGGGTCCTTTGAAAAACTGTTTTTT
CDR3: CASMGSFEKLFF
V: TRBV12-3/TRBV12-4
J: TRBJ1-4
size: NA
D: NA

DNA: TGTGCCAGCAGCCCGGGGACGCTAGCGGGAGAGGGCGATACGCAGTATTTT
CDR3: CASSPGTLAGEGDTQYF
V: TRBV7-2
J: TRBJ2-3
size: NA
D: TRBD2

DNA: TGTGCCAGCAGCCAAGATCAGGACAGGGTGGACAATGAGCAGTTCTTC
CDR3: CASSQDQDRVDNEQFF
V: TRBV4-2
J: TRBJ2-1
size: NA
D: TRBD1

DNA: TGTGCCAGCAGCCCGGGACAGGCCCGAGAGACCCAGTACTTC
CDR3: CASSPGQARETQYF
V: TRBV7-2
J: TRBJ2-5
size: NA
D: TRBD1

DNA: TGTGCCAGCTCACCGCCCAATTCCTACAATGAGCAGTTCTTC
CDR3: CASSPPNSYNEQFF
V: TRBV18
J: TRBJ2-1
size: NA
D: NA

DNA: TGTGCCAGCAGTGGGGGAAGCAATCAGCCCCAGCATTTT
CDR3: CASSGGSNQPQHF
V: TRBV27
J: TRBJ1-5
size: NA
D: NA

DNA: TGTGCCAGCAGTTACTTGGGGACTAGCTACGAGCAGTACTTC
CDR3: CASSYLGTSYEQYF
V: TRBV6-5
J: TRBJ2-7
size: NA
D: TRBD2

DNA: TGTGCCAGCAGCCCCCGCGGGACTACGGACAACAATGAGCAGTTCTTC
CDR3: CASSPRGTTDNNEQFF
V: TRBV28
J: TRBJ2-1
size: NA
D: TRBD2

DNA: TGTGCCAGTAGTATGGTGACAGGGGCGATCCAAGAGACCCAGTACTTC
CDR3: CASSMVTGAIQETQYF
V: TRBV19
J: TRBJ2-5
size: NA
D: TRBD1

DNA: TGCGCCAGCAGCTCCAGGACTAGCGGGAACTCCTACGAGCAGTACTTC
CDR3: CASSSRTSGNSYEQYF
V: TRBV5-1
J: TRBJ2-7
size: NA
D: TRBD2

DNA: TGTGCCAGCTCACCAGTGGGACAGGGGACCAATGAGCAGTTCTTC
CDR3: CASSPVGQGTNEQFF
V: TRBV18
J: TRBJ2-1
size: NA
D: TRBD1

DNA: TGTGCCAGCAGTTTATCGGGCAGGGGGCATGGCTACACCTTC
CDR3: CASSLSGRGHGYTF
V: TRBV28
J: TRBJ1-2
size: NA
D: TRBD1

DNA: TGTGCCAGCAGTAAACCAGGGGACGGGGCCAACGTCCTGACTTTC
CDR3: CASSKPGDGANVLTF
V: TRBV6-5
J: TRBJ2-6
size: NA
D: NA

DNA: TGTGCCAGCAGCTTGAGAGCGGAGCTGTTTTTT
CDR3: CASSLRAELFF
V: TRBV7-9
J: TRBJ2-2
size: NA
D: NA

DNA: TGTGCCAGCAGTTACGCCCAGGGGGCCGGGGGAAACACCATATATTTT
CDR3: CASSYAQGAGGNTIYF
V: TRBV6-5
J: TRBJ1-3
size: few
D: TRBD1

DNA: TGTGCCAGCAGTTTCGGAGGGGATGAAGCTTTCTTT
CDR3: CASSFGGDEAFF
V: TRBV12-3/TRBV12-4
J: TRBJ1-1
size: NA
D: NA

DNA: TGTGCCAGCAGCCACGGGAGGACTAGCAACACAGATACGCAGTATTTT
CDR3: CASSHGRTSNTDTQYF
V: TRBV7-2
J: TRBJ2-3
size: NA
D: TRBD2

DNA: TGTGCCAGCAGTGAACCCGCTAGCGGGAATGAGCAGTTCTTC
CDR3: CASSEPASGNEQFF
V: TRBV2
J: TRBJ2-1
size: NA
D: TRBD2

DNA: TGTGCCAGCAGCTTCGGCAGGGTTTCAGATACGCAGTATTTT
CDR3: CASSFGRVSDTQYF
V: TRBV7-2
J: TRBJ2-3
size: once
D: NA

DNA: TGTGCCACCTCGCAGGGGGCGCTGGGCGAGCAGTACTTC
CDR3: CATSQGALGEQYF
V: TRBV6-5
J: TRBJ2-7
size: once
D: TRBD1

DNA: TGTGCCAGCAGTTACGGAGGGCAGGAGCAGTACTTC
CDR3: CASSYGGQEQYF
V: TRBV6-2/TRBV6-3
J: TRBJ2-7
size: NA
D: NA

DNA: TGTGCCAGCAGTGAAGCCAGAAATCAGCCCCAGCATTTT
CDR3: CASSEARNQPQHF
V: TRBV6-1
J: TRBJ1-5
size: NA
D: NA

DNA: TGTGCCATCAGTAGGCAGGAAAATGAGCAGTTCTTC
CDR3: CAISRQENEQFF
V: TRBV10-3
J: TRBJ2-1
size: NA
D: NA

DNA: TGTGCCAGCAGCCTCCGAGCGGGAGGGCTGCTCGAGCAGTACTTC
CDR3: CASSLRAGGLLEQYF
V: TRBV14
J: TRBJ2-7
size: NA
D: TRBD2

DNA: TGTGCCAGCAGCCGGGACCGCCATGATACGCAGTATTTT
CDR3: CASSRDRHDTQYF
V: TRBV7-8
J: TRBJ2-3
size: few
D: NA

DNA: TGTGCCAGCAGCCAAGGGATACGCTCCTACGAGCAGTACTTC
CDR3: CASSQGIRSYEQYF
V: TRBV3-1/TRBV3-2
J: TRBJ2-7
size: NA
D: NA

DNA: TGTGCCAGCAGCGTAGGGGTGGAGAGCTCCTACAATGAGCAGTTCTTC
CDR3: CASSVGVESSYNEQFF
V: TRBV9
J: TRBJ2-1
size: NA
D: NA

DNA: TGTGCCAGCACCCCGACCCACGAAGGATTTAGCGGCTACACCTTC
CDR3: CASTPTHEGFSGYTF
V: TRBV7-2
J: TRBJ1-2
size: NA
D: NA

DNA: TGTGCCTGGATGGGGACCTTGGATGAAAAACTGTTTTTT
CDR3: CAWMGTLDEKLFF
V: TRBV30
J: TRBJ1-4
size: NA
D: NA

DNA: TGTGCCAGCAGCATAACAGGGGCGGACGAGCAGTACTTC
CDR3: CASSITGADEQYF
V: TRBV11-1
J: TRBJ2-7
size: once
D: TRBD1

DNA: TGTGCCAGCAGCTTCCCGGCGGGAGGGTATGAGCAGTTCTTC
CDR3: CASSFPAGGYEQFF
V: TRBV7-2
J: TRBJ2-1
size: NA
D: TRBD2

DNA: TGTGCCAGCAGTGAAACAGTACCAGCCACTGAAGCTTTCTTT
CDR3: CASSETVPATEAFF
V: TRBV6-1
J: TRBJ1-1
size: NA
D: NA

DNA: TGCGCCAGCAGCCAAGATCTACAGGGGGCCCACGAGCAGTACTTC
CDR3: CASSQDLQGAHEQYF
V: TRBV4-3
J: TRBJ2-7
size: NA
D: TRBD1

DNA: TGTGCCAGCACGGCCAGCTCCTACGAGCAGTACTTC
CDR3: CASTASSYEQYF
V: TRBV28
J: TRBJ2-7
size: NA
D: NA

DNA: TGTGCCATCGGCAGGCCTGGGGCTAGCGGGACAGATACGCAGTATTTT
CDR3: CAIGRPGASGTDTQYF
V: TRBV10-3
J: TRBJ2-3
size: NA
D: TRBD2

DNA: TGCGCCAGCAGCCAGGAGACAGGGAAGTTGAGTGAGCAGTACTTC
CDR3: CASSQETGKLSEQYF
V: TRBV4-3
J: TRBJ2-7
size: NA
D: TRBD1

DNA: TGTGCCACCAGTGGTGCGACCGGGACGGCGAAGCAGGAGCAGTACTTC
CDR3: CATSGATGTAKQEQYF
V: TRBV24-1
J: TRBJ2-7
size: once
D: NA

DNA: TGCGCCAGCAGCCAAGATGACGTATCGAAACTGTTTTTT
CDR3: CASSQDDVSKLFF
V: TRBV4-1
J: TRBJ1-4
size: NA
D: NA